The 31 T cell receptor beta chains below come from one sample, sequenced in a study of shared clonotypes between healthy human individuals (dated by TCRdb to the early 2020s). The library was obtained by the immunoSEQ multiplex PCR assay. TCRdb retrieved this table from immuneACCESS and kept in-frame rearrangements only. Not all clones are present; in checked studies, unresolved V genes account for under half, and no reason is known for the remainder. The sample data list roughly 2.4 million clones, and approximately 96% of these were observed just once. Of the sample, around 0.13% falls within the top ten clones. Sequencing was performed on naive CD4+ T cells sorted from blood. The cell subset or site label, as the study defines it: CD45RA+ positively selected. These receptors all stem from a man between 18 and 29 years old in good health.

V usage is TRBV19 and J usage is TRBJ2-5; D possibly corresponds to TRBD1 (6 bases). This CDR3 comprises 13 residues. Germline V gene lookup returns CDR1 LNHDA and CDR2 SQIVND (reference sequence). V was clipped by 6 bases and J by 1 base, with 9 bases between them. CDR3 in DNA: TGTGCCAGTAGCGAGACAGGCCAAGAGACCCAGTACTTC. It specifies CASSETGQETQYF.

V gene TRBV11-3 combines with J gene TRBJ2-5; D is undetermined. The CDR3 totals 12 residues. Germline values: CDR1 SGHNT, CDR2 YENEEA. V lost 0 bases and J 6 bases, leaving 5 bases between the germline ends. CDR3 sequence: CASSLDDQTQYF. The CDR3 region has the DNA TGTGCCAGCAGCTTAGATGATCAGACCCAGTACTTC.

This sequence joins TRBV10-1 and TRBJ2-2, with TRBD1 matching over 7 bases. This CDR3 has 12 amino acids. Per the germline V gene, CDR1 is WNHNN and CDR2 is SYGVQD (reference sequence). V lost 6 bases, J lost 5 bases, and 0 bases stayed unmatched. As DNA, the CDR3 is TGCGCCAGCAGGGGACAGACCGGGGAGCTGTTTTTT. It translates to CASRGQTGELFF.

The chain combines TRBV6-1 with TRBJ2-1; 9 bases line up with TRBD2. Trimming at V came to 2 bases and at J to 3 bases, leaving 2 bases not matched to a gene. Germline assignment: CDR1 MNHNS and CDR2 SASEGT. The CDR3 covers 15 residues. The CDR3 is CASSELAGNYNEQFF. In DNA, the CDR3 is TGTGCCAGCAGTGAACTAGCGGGGAACTACAATGAGCAGTTCTTC.

This clone was recorded once. The chain has TRBV10-1 and TRBJ2-5, with 10 bases fitting TRBD2. CDR3 length: 15 amino acids. Germline-derived CDR1 and CDR2 are WNHNN and SYGVQD (reference sequence). Trimming removed 5 bases from V and 3 bases from J; junction bases left unmatched: 6. CDR3 protein: CASSSGGAGEETQYF. The CDR3 region has the DNA TGCGCCAGCAGTAGCGGGGGGGCCGGGGAAGAGACCCAGTACTTC.

The chain recombines TRBV6-1 with TRBJ2-1; D not resolved. V was pared by 7 bases and J by 5 bases, with 18 bases between. CDR3 length: 15 amino acids. CDR1 is MNHNS and CDR2 is SASEGT in the germline V gene. The DNA of the CDR3 is TGTGCCAGCACCCCCTCTCGGGTCTCTCACAATGAGCAGTTCTTC. Protein: CASTPSRVSHNEQFF.

The rearrangement joins TRBV14 to TRBJ2-7, with 10 positions matching TRBD1. V shed 3 bases and J 4 bases; nucleotides not matched to a gene: 9. Germline V gene data show CDR1 as SGHDN and CDR2 as FVKESK. The CDR3 spans 16 residues. The CDR3 DNA reads as TGTGCCAGCAGCCATCGAATGACAGGGGGCTTGTACGAGCAGTACTTC. Its translation is CASSHRMTGGLYEQYF.

The chain employs TRBV5-8 and TRBJ1-5; TRBD1 aligns across 9 bases. CDR3 size: 16 residues. Germline assignment: CDR1 SGHTS and CDR2 YDEGEE. Trimming took 4 bases from V and 4 from J; bases not matched to a gene: 9. For the CDR3, the DNA is TGTGCCAGCAGCCCGGACAGGGGCGCCCTAAATCAGCCCCAGCATTTT. This translates into CASSPDRGALNQPQHF.

The chain joins TRBV5-1 to TRBJ1-1; 10 nucleotides agree with TRBD1. Germline values: CDR1 SGHRS, CDR2 YFSETQ. J gave up 2 bases and V 4 bases, and 5 bases lay outside the gene matches. This CDR3 spans 15 amino acids. The DNA for the CDR3 is TGCGCCAGCAGCCTGACAGGGGGCCAAAACACTGAAGCTTTCTTT. It is translated as CASSLTGGQNTEAFF.

The chain recombines TRBV30 with TRBJ1-2; D gene ambiguous. Looked up from germline, CDR1 is GTSNPN and CDR2 is SVGIG (reference sequence). V shed 3 bases and J shed 8 bases, with 16 bases lying between them. The CDR3 sequence is 13 residues long. CDR3 sequence: CAWSSLPFEGYTF. DNA for the CDR3: TGTGCCTGGAGCTCTCTCCCGTTTGAGGGCTACACCTTC.

V usage is TRBV14 and J usage is TRBJ2-2, with D perhaps TRBD1 or TRBD2 (5 bases each). V lost 0 bases, J lost 6 bases, and 5 bases lay in between. Germline V gene data show CDR1 as SGHDN and CDR2 as FVKESK. This CDR3 comprises 13 residues. CDR3 region: CASSQEGAGELFF. In nucleotides, the CDR3 is TGTGCCAGCAGCCAAGAGGGGGCCGGGGAGCTGTTTTTT.

The chain has TRBV2 and TRBJ2-7, with TRBD1 matching 11 bases. Germline assignment: CDR1 SNHLY and CDR2 FYNNEI. The CDR3 runs 15 residues. V shed 7 bases and J 3 bases; nucleotides not matched to a gene: 8. The chain's CDR3 is CASNEFGTGGYEQYF. CDR3 sequence (DNA): TGTGCCAGCAACGAATTCGGGACAGGGGGCTACGAGCAGTACTTC.

Notes on this clone: The junction shows a germline mismatch at one end, possibly a read error. The gene calls are TRBV4-3 and TRBJ2-5; the match to TRBD1 covers 8 bases. This CDR3 has 15 amino acids. Germline CDR1 and CDR2: LGHNA and YSLEER. CDR3 nucleotides: TGCGCCAGCAGCCAAGACGGCAGGGGGCAAGGGACCCAGTACTTC. Its translation: CASSQDGRGQGTQYF.

V gene TRBV6-5 combines with J gene TRBJ1-2; the match to TRBD1 covers 7 bases. The germline V gene encodes CDR1 MNHEY and CDR2 SVGAGI. Trimming removed 3 bases from V and 0 bases from J; junction bases left unmatched: 7. This CDR3 has 16 amino acids. The CDR3 nucleotides are TGTGCCAGCAGTTATGAGACAGGGAAAGCTAACTATGGCTACACCTTC. Translation gives CASSYETGKANYGYTF.

CDR3 coding DNA: TGTGCCAGTAGTATAGAGACAGGGGGCACTGAAGCTTTCTTT. It yields the protein CASSIETGGTEAFF. This chain uses TRBV19 with TRBJ1-1, with 9 positions matching TRBD1. The CDR3 is 14 residues long. Germline V gives CDR1 LNHDA, CDR2 SQIVND (reference sequence). Trimming removed 0 bases from V and 4 bases from J; junction bases left unmatched: 0.

DNA for the CDR3: TGTGCCAGCAGCCCAAACTCCTACGAGCAGTACTTC. It codes for CASSPNSYEQYF. V and J are TRBV14 and TRBJ2-7; D uncertain. CDR1 and CDR2 (germline): SGHDN, FVKESK. V lost 4 bases, J lost 0 bases, and 4 bases lay in between. CDR3 length: 12 amino acids.

This clone was picked up one time. This rearrangement joins TRBV6-1 to TRBJ2-5; D is perhaps TRBD2 (6 bases). V was clipped by 6 bases and J by 2 bases, with 10 bases between them. CDR3 size: 13 residues. Germline V lookup: CDR1 MNHNS, CDR2 SASEGT. CDR3: CASRGTGQETQYF. The CDR3 nucleotides read TGTGCCAGCAGAGGGACTGGACAAGAGACCCAGTACTTC.

This clone was observed a handful of times. V is TRBV7-8 and J is TRBJ2-7; 9 bases align to TRBD1. CDR3 length: 15 residues. After removal of 4 bases from V and 5 bases from J, the junction contained 9 bases not matched to a gene. CDR1 and CDR2 (germline): SGHVS, FQNEAQ. In DNA form, the CDR3 reads TGTGCCAGCAGCTCAACCGGGACAGGGTACCACGAGCAGTACTTC. It specifies CASSSTGTGYHEQYF. Full variable domain (remainder filled in from reference TRBV7-8 and TRBJ2-7): GAGVSQSPRYKVAKRGQDVALRCDPISGHVSLFWYQQALGQGPEFLTYFQNEAQLDKSGLPSDRFFAERPEGSVSTLKIQRTQQEDSAVYLCASSSTGTGYHEQYFGPGTRLTVT.

This rearrangement joins TRBV30 to TRBJ1-6, with TRBD1 matching 7 bases. After removal of 4 bases from V and 0 bases from J, the junction contained 9 bases not matched to a gene. Germline-derived CDR1 and CDR2 are GTSNPN and SVGIG (reference sequence). The CDR3 sequence is 17 residues long. This CDR3 reads CAWTMDRQSSYNSPLHF. The DNA of the CDR3 is TGTGCCTGGACCATGGACAGGCAGAGCTCCTATAATTCACCCCTCCACTTT.

This clone was detected once. The chain links TRBV28 to TRBJ1-1; 8 bases are shared with TRBD1. The junction had 5 bases not matched to a gene; V was cut back by 1 base and J by 1 base. This CDR3 comprises 16 residues. Germline V gene lookup returns CDR1 MDHEN and CDR2 SYDVKM. CDR3 sequence: CASSLYLGTGNTEAFF. The CDR3 DNA reads TGTGCCAGCAGTTTATACCTAGGGACAGGGAACACTGAAGCTTTCTTT.

The chain employs TRBV5-1 and TRBJ2-5, with 8 positions matching TRBD2. From germline, CDR1 is SGHRS and CDR2 YFSETQ. V was clipped by 5 bases and J by 6 bases; unmatched bases: 9. This CDR3 is 14 amino acids long. The CDR3 nucleotides are TGCGCCAGCAGGCTGAGCGGGGGAGATAAGACCCAGTACTTC. It codes for CASRLSGGDKTQYF.

The V and J genes are TRBV29-1 and TRBJ1-2; D is undetermined. Trimming took 6 bases from V and 4 from J, leaving 12 bases between them. This CDR3 has 12 residues. Germline assignment: CDR1 SQVTM and CDR2 ANQGSEA. This chain's CDR3 is CSVKTGVYGYTF. DNA of the CDR3: TGCAGCGTAAAGACGGGAGTCTATGGCTACACCTTC.

The V call is TRBV6-1, the J call TRBJ2-2; D not certain. The germline V and J ends were trimmed by 3 bases and 1 base, with 15 bases remaining between them. Looked up from germline, CDR1 is MNHNS and CDR2 is SASEGT. The length of the CDR3 is 17 residues. The CDR3 DNA reads as TGTGCCAGCAGTGACTGGGTGTTGGGGAAGAACACCGGGGAGCTGTTTTTT. Its protein is CASSDWVLGKNTGELFF.

V is TRBV28 and J is TRBJ1-1; a possible D gene is TRBD1 (5 bases). CDR3 length: 14 residues. CDR1 is MDHEN, CDR2 SYDVKM, per germline. V gave up 6 bases and J gave up 2 bases, with 13 bases separating them. CDR3 loop: CASSTGQRNTEAFF. CDR3 in DNA: TGTGCCAGCAGCACCGGACAACGCAACACTGAAGCTTTCTTT.

The chain links TRBV5-1 to TRBJ2-7, with 7 positions matching TRBD1. Germline V gene lookup returns CDR1 SGHRS and CDR2 YFSETQ. The CDR3 length is 13 residues. With 3 bases clipped from V and 5 bases from J, the junction kept 5 bases outside the gene matches. The CDR3 region is CASSSPGQNEQYF. Written as DNA, the CDR3 is TGCGCCAGCAGCTCTCCGGGACAGAACGAGCAGTACTTC.

The V call is TRBV21-1, the J call TRBJ1-1; the tabulated D call, TRBD1, remains unverified against the DNA. TRBV21-1 corresponds to a pseudogene. This CDR3 region has 16 residues. CDR3 bases: TGTGCCAGCAGCAAAGCGGCAGGGAAAATGAACACTGAAGCTTTCTTT. This translates into CASSKAAGKMNTEAFF.

A remark on this clone: Other DNA sequences from this sample encode an identical CDR3 as well. The V gene is TRBV6-1, the J gene TRBJ1-2; D call uncertain. V dropped 3 bases and J dropped 4 bases, with 6 bases sitting between them. This CDR3 region has 12 residues. The germline V gene has CDR1 MNHNS and CDR2 SASEGT. CDR3 residues: CASSEPSYGYTF. CDR3 nucleotide sequence: TGTGCCAGCAGTGAGCCGTCCTATGGCTACACCTTC.

The chain couples TRBV18 to TRBJ1-2, with D unclear. Trimming shortened V by 3 bases and J by 5 bases, and 10 bases separated the two germline ends. Germline V gene sequence: CDR1 KGHSH, CDR2 LQKENI. This CDR3 has 13 amino acids. CDR3 loop: CASSPSLPYGYTF. The CDR3 bases are TGTGCCAGCTCACCTTCCTTACCGTATGGCTACACCTTC.

About this clone itself: This same CDR3 is encoded by further DNA sequences in the sample. The rearrangement joins TRBV7-3 to TRBJ1-1; D is undetermined. V was trimmed by 5 bases and J by 2 bases, leaving 9 bases between them. This CDR3 comprises 13 residues. In germline, CDR1 is SGHTA, CDR2 FQGTGA. CDR3 in amino acids: CASSPQVNTEAFF. For the CDR3, the DNA is TGTGCCAGCAGCCCTCAGGTTAACACTGAAGCTTTCTTT.

The rearrangement uses TRBV10-3 and TRBJ1-1; the D gene is possibly TRBD1 (5 bases). The germline CDR1 and CDR2 sequences are ENHRY and SYGVKD. The CDR3 totals 14 residues. Trimming left V 7 bases short and J 4 bases short, with 16 bases between. The CDR3 DNA sequence: TGTGCCATCACCTATGACAGCGATGCCACTGAAGCTTTCTTT. This encodes CAITYDSDATEAFF.

The chain couples TRBV30 to TRBJ2-5; perhaps TRBD1 as D (6 bases). V dropped 5 bases and J dropped 2 bases, with 9 bases sitting between them. CDR1 and CDR2 from the germline V gene are GTSNPN and SVGIG (reference sequence). The CDR3 loop spans 12 amino acids. In nucleotides, the CDR3 is TGTGCCTGGGGACAGATACAAGAGACCCAGTACTTC. Residues: CAWGQIQETQYF.